This record covers a single T cell receptor (beta chain). These data are taken from a study of blood T cell repertoires in COVID-19. On the study more broadly: Sources were T cells, B-cell-depleted T cells, or PBMCs; the material itself was cDNA or gDNA.

This CDR3 region has 16 residues. Trimming removed 6 bases from V and 8 bases from J; junction bases left unmatched: 14. Germline loops: CDR1 SGHTA, CDR2 FQGNSA. In the original workflow: Amplification with reference gene primers provided the estimates of nucleated cell counts. Only in-frame clones appear in the TCRdb table, and some are missing; sequencing was by immunoSEQ multiplex PCR. Clone size and the V and J calls come from that table; the DNA yielded D and trimming. The top ten hold approximately 2.5% of the sample, which has approximately 150,000 clones, about nine tenths seen once. Sequenced: peripheral blood. V is TRBV7-2 and J is TRBJ1-5; 9 nucleotides agree with TRBD1. The sequence derives from a human donor with COVID-19, enrolled during active disease. The donor label of this sample is uncertain. The CDR3 region is CASSRPGQGRREPQHF. The CDR3 nucleotides read TGTGCCAGCAGTCGCCCGGGACAGGGTAGAAGAGAGCCCCAGCATTTT.